The 12 T cell receptor beta chains below all came from one sample that was sequenced in a study of low-dose radiotherapy and immunotherapy resistance in tumors. The time point is: after trial treatment. Stated treatment: LDRT plus nivolumab, ipilimumab, low-dose cyclophosphamide and aspirin (RACIN trial). TRAV- and TRBV-specific primers, spanning alpha and beta chains, primed first-strand cDNA. It was with a constant-region primer and a V-primer adapter that TCRs were amplified over around 19 PCR cycles. Using its own MiXCR run on the reads, TCRdb lists one record per CDR3 protein. In the table there are 95,000 to 100,000 distinct CDR3 sequences, less than 25% of which are singletons. The sample here was PBMCs, taken after low-dose radiotherapy plus immunotherapy. These receptors originate from a male donor with prostate cancer.

This clonotype was recorded many times. The gene calls are TRBV20-1 and TRBJ2-7, with TRBD2 matching over 7 bases. The CDR3 covers 15 residues. Trimming cost V 6 bases and J 0 bases; bases outside gene matches: 11. Germline V lookup: CDR1 DFQATT, CDR2 SNEGSKA (reference sequence). In nucleotides, the CDR3 is TGCAGTGCGCGCGGGAGCCTAGCGGTCTCCTACGAGCAGTACTTC. Protein product: CSARGSLAVSYEQYF.

This clonotype came up many times. The rearrangement links TRBV18 to TRBJ2-7; D perhaps matches TRBD2 (5 bases). Trimming took off 3 bases at V and 7 bases at J, with 10 bases between the two ends. Germline CDR1 reads KGHSH; CDR2 reads LQKENI. This CDR3 has 12 amino acids. The CDR3 bases are TGTGCCAGCTCACCGGGAGAGGGAGAGCAGTACTTC. Its protein product is CASSPGEGEQYF. Filled out from reference TRBV18 and TRBJ2-7, the complete variable domain reads NAGVMQNPRHLVRRRGQEARLRCSPMKGHSHVYWYRQLPEEGLKFMVYLQKENIIDESGMPKERFSAEFPKEGPSILRIQQVVRGDSAAYFCASSPGEGEQYFGPGTRLTVT.

The gene calls are TRBV10-2 and TRBJ2-1; 8 bases are shared with TRBD2. Germline V gives CDR1 WSHSY, CDR2 SAAADI. J lost 4 bases, V lost 7 bases, and 3 bases had no gene match. This CDR3 spans 13 amino acids. The CDR3 DNA reads TGCGCCAGCACCCCGGGGGGGTACAATGAGCAGTTCTTC. It translates to CASTPGGYNEQFF.

To note about this clonotype: This probably arose from a read error, given a far larger clone one base away. This chain connects TRBV5-3 to TRBJ1-2, with unresolved D. TRBV5-3 is known as an ORF, though its function is uncertain. This CDR3 is built from 14 residues. V was shortened by 8 bases and J by 6 bases, with 20 bases between the two germline ends. CDR3 nucleotide sequence: TGTGCCAGCACACTTGACTTCAGCGGTGATGGCTACACCTTC. Protein product: CASTLDFSGDGYTF.

This clonotype has ten or more counts. This chain joins TRBV27 and TRBJ1-1; 10 bases are a match to TRBD1. This CDR3 contains 14 residues. V was clipped by 9 bases and J by 3 bases; unmatched bases: 7. The V gene's germline CDR1 is MNHEY and CDR2 SMNVEV (reference sequence). The CDR3 loop reads CASKGQGIYTEAFF. DNA for the CDR3: TGTGCCAGTAAGGGACAGGGGATTTACACTGAAGCTTTCTTT.

This clonotype occurred many times. This chain uses TRBV29-1 with TRBJ1-1, with 8 nucleotides matching TRBD1. CDR1 and CDR2 from the germline V gene are SQVTM and ANQGSEA. V lost 6 bases, J lost 0 bases, and 9 bases stayed unmatched. CDR3 size: 15 residues. The CDR3 sequence is CSVDRTGRVNTEAFF. The DNA for the CDR3 is TGCAGCGTAGATCGGACAGGGAGGGTGAACACTGAAGCTTTCTTT.

Remarks on this clonotype: The junction does not match germline at one end; this may be a read error. The chain carries TRBV10-3 and TRBJ2-7; TRBD1 matches 9 bases. The CDR3 has 16 amino acids. Germline V lookup: CDR1 ENHRY, CDR2 SYGVKD. The CDR3 here is CATSDSVGQGTYEQYF. CDR3 DNA: TGTGCCACCAGTGATTCCGTGGGACAGGGTACCTACGAGCAGTACTTC.

The CDR3 sequence: CASSSALGEQYF. Written as DNA, the CDR3 is TGTGCCAGCAGCTCCGCATTGGGAGAGCAGTACTTC. This sequence joins TRBV13 and TRBJ2-7; D not resolved. Germline assignment: CDR1 PRHDT and CDR2 FYEKMQ (reference sequence). CDR3 length: 12 amino acids. With 4 bases removed from V and 7 bases from J, the gap between germline ends came to 11 bases.

The sample holds many counts of this clonotype. The chain uses TRBV24-1 and TRBJ1-1; a weak D match, TRBD1 (6 bases). Trimming removed 9 bases from V and 5 bases from J, with 33 bases in between. The CDR3 is 19 amino acids. The germline V gene encodes CDR1 KGHDR and CDR2 SFDVKD. The CDR3: CATYRRGAQGWGLRTEAFF. CDR3 DNA sequence: TGTGCCACCTACAGAAGGGGGGCACAGGGATGGGGTCTGCGAACTGAAGCTTTCTTT.

This clonotype showed up many times. Written as DNA, the CDR3 is TGTGCCAGCAGCTCCGACAGAAGAGCAACTAATGAAAAACTGTTTTTT. This codes for CASSSDRRATNEKLFF. The rearrangement links TRBV7-2 to TRBJ1-4; D is possibly TRBD1 (5 bases). The germline V and J ends were trimmed by 4 bases and 0 bases, with 12 bases remaining between them. The germline CDR1 and CDR2 sequences are SGHTA and FQGNSA. The CDR3 has 16 residues.

This clonotype was picked up many times. CDR3 DNA sequence: TGTGCCAGCATCCCCTATCGACTAGCGGGGGACCTGAACAATGAGCAGTTCTTC. Protein sequence: CASIPYRLAGDLNNEQFF. V usage is TRBV7-2 and J usage is TRBJ2-1, with TRBD2 identical over 12 bases. Trimming at V came to 7 bases and at J to 5 bases, leaving 15 bases not matched to a gene. Germline V lookup: CDR1 SGHTA, CDR2 FQGNSA. The CDR3 length is 18 residues.

This clonotype was counted at least ten times. The chain is built from TRBV9 and TRBJ2-7; a weak D match, TRBD1 (5 bases). The V end was cut by 0 bases, the J end by 4 bases, with 11 bases between. The CDR3 sequence is 14 residues long. Germline CDR1 SGDLS, CDR2 YYNGEE. The CDR3: CASSVGGRPYEQYF. CDR3 sequence (DNA): TGTGCCAGCAGCGTAGGGGGCAGGCCATACGAGCAGTACTTC.